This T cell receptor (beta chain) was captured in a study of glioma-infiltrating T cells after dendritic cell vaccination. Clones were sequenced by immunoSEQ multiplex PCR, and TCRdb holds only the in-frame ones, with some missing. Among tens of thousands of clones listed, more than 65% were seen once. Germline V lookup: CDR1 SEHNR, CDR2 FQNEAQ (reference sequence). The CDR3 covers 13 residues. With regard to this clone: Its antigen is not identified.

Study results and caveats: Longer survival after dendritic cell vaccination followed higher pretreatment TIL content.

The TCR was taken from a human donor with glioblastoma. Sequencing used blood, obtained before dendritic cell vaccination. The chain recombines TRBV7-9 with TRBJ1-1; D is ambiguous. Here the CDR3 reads CASAERPNTEAFF. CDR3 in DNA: TGTGCAAGCGCAGAGAGGCCGAACACTGAAGCTTTCTTT.